Sequencing of this T cell receptor (beta chain) was carried out in a study of T cell responses to AZD1222 COVID-19 vaccine. Here immunoSEQ multiplex PCR was the method, and the copy in TCRdb shows in-frame clones only, minus some. The sample consists of some 140,000 clones, 70% to 90% of them appearing once. In the case of this clone: Antigen specificity is unknown.

V was trimmed by 1 base and J by 9 bases, leaving 10 bases between them. The CDR3 is 13 residues long. Looked up from germline, CDR1 is LGHNA and CDR2 is YSLEER. Study-level results: Only after the peak T cell response were repertoires sampled. Spike-wide vaccine-associated CD4 TCRs dominated at 160-218 and 743-854.

This specimen consisted of peripheral blood, obtained on day 0 of AZD1222 vaccination. The rearrangement links TRBV4-3 to TRBJ1-3; tentatively, D is TRBD1 (6 bases). The origin of this receptor is an adult in good health. The DNA for the CDR3 is TGCGCCAGCAGCCAAGTCGGGGGCAGCACCATATATTTT. Its translation is CASSQVGGSTIYF.